Each of the 10 T cell receptor beta chains below was sequenced from the same sample in a study of cytomegalovirus exposure and HLA in healthy donors. A multiplex PCR was run with 60 Vbeta primers and 13 Jbeta primers. Sequenced by immunoSEQ multiplex PCR; TCRdb stores in-frame clones only, minus some. The sample lists hundreds of thousands of clones, approximately 90% occurring once. The sample comprised PBMCs. All receptors come from a woman younger than 30 in good health and CMV-seronegative.

The chain combines TRBV5-1 with TRBJ2-7, with TRBD2 matching over 7 bases. The CDR3 consists of 14 residues. Germline CDR1 is SGHRS and CDR2 is YFSETQ. J was trimmed by 2 bases and V by 0 bases; bases with no gene match: 2. The CDR3 is CASSLGGGTYEQYF. Here the CDR3 DNA reads TGCGCCAGCAGCTTGGGCGGGGGAACCTACGAGCAGTACTTC.

This rearrangement joins TRBV10-3 to TRBJ1-6; TRBD1 agrees at 9 bases. The CDR3 sequence is 14 residues long. V lost 4 bases and J lost 8; bases outside the gene matches: 3. Germline values: CDR1 ENHRY, CDR2 SYGVKD. As DNA, the CDR3 is TGTGCCATCAGTGCGGGACAGGGAGATTCACCCCTCCACTTT. Its protein is CAISAGQGDSPLHF.

This clone appeared once. The CDR3 spells CASSLSGEATDTQYF. The CDR3 DNA reads TGTGCCAGCAGTTTATCGGGGGAGGCAACAGATACGCAGTATTTT. The chain joins TRBV27 to TRBJ2-3, with TRBD2 as a possible D gene (6 bases). CDR3 size: 15 residues. Trimming stripped 0 bases from V and 3 bases from J, with 10 bases between. Germline CDR1 MNHEY, CDR2 SMNVEV (reference sequence).

CDR3 sequence: CASRHGLAENEQFF. The CDR3 DNA reads as TGTGCCAGCAGACACGGACTAGCCGAGAATGAGCAGTTCTTC. V usage is TRBV5-6 and J usage is TRBJ2-1; 8 nucleotides line up with TRBD2. This CDR3 region has 14 residues. Germline lookup yields CDR1 SGHDT and CDR2 YYEEEE. Trimming at V came to 5 bases and at J to 7 bases, leaving 8 bases not matched to a gene.

This chain uses TRBV4-1 with TRBJ2-5; 9 positions agree with TRBD2. V lost 0 bases, J lost 4 bases, and 6 bases stayed unmatched. This CDR3 is built from 16 residues. Germline values: CDR1 MGHRA, CDR2 YSYEKL. CDR3 DNA: TGCGCCAGCAGCCAAGATGGCGGGGGGGGCACAGAGACCCAGTACTTC. Residues: CASSQDGGGGTETQYF.

V and J are TRBV7-8 and TRBJ2-3; D gene unclear. V was clipped by 6 bases and J by 7 bases, with 17 bases between them. CDR3 size: 14 residues. Germline assignment: CDR1 SGHVS and CDR2 FQNEAQ. The CDR3 loop is CASRLSIPSYTQYF. The CDR3 coding sequence is TGTGCCAGCAGGCTTAGTATCCCCTCCTATACGCAGTATTTT.

Turning to this clone: This CDR3 is also generated by other DNA sequences in the sample. This sequence joins TRBV27 and TRBJ1-5; 7 bases match TRBD1. CDR3 length: 14 residues. The germline CDR1 and CDR2 sequences are MNHEY and SMNVEV (reference sequence). V shed 3 bases, J shed 2 bases, and the junction held 1 base outside the gene matches. This CDR3 reads CASSFTGGNQPQHF. CDR3 nucleotides: TGTGCCAGCAGTTTCACAGGGGGCAATCAGCCCCAGCATTTT.

The chain recombines TRBV5-6 with TRBJ1-1; D is perhaps TRBD1 (5 bases). The germline gives CDR1 SGHDT, CDR2 YYEEEE. This CDR3 has 13 amino acids. V lost 3 bases and J lost 4, with 10 bases in between. CDR3 loop: CASSSRRGTEAFF. As DNA, the CDR3 is TGTGCCAGCAGCTCCAGAAGGGGCACTGAAGCTTTCTTT.

The J gene is TRBJ2-7, the V gene TRBV7-9; 8 bases align to TRBD2. V lost 7 bases and J lost 2; bases outside the gene matches: 10. Germline V lookup: CDR1 SEHNR, CDR2 FQNEAQ (reference sequence). This CDR3 region has 15 residues. CDR3 sequence: CASNSVGGDAYEQYF. DNA for the CDR3: TGTGCCAGCAACTCGGTCGGGGGGGACGCCTACGAGCAGTACTTC.

This clone was seen only a few times. This chain connects TRBV7-9 to TRBJ1-2; D not certain. Germline values: CDR1 SEHNR, CDR2 FQNEAQ (reference sequence). Trimming took off 0 bases at V and 8 bases at J, with 13 bases between the two ends. CDR3 length: 14 amino acids. For the CDR3, the DNA is TGTGCCAGCAGCTTAGCCGGGCTGGGAGGAGGCTACACCTTC. This translates into CASSLAGLGGGYTF. Full variable domain (missing parts from reference TRBV7-9 and TRBJ1-2): DTGVSQNPRHKITKRGQNVTFRCDPISEHNRLYWYRQTLGQGPEFLTYFQNEAQLEKSRLLSDRFSAERPKGSFSTLEIQRTEQGDSAMYLCASSLAGLGGGYTFGSGTRLTVV.